These 27 T cell receptor beta chains came from one sample sequenced in a study of beta chain features in type 1 diabetes. cDNA synthesis used the whole RNA isolate, giving expressed TCRB sequences. TCRdb's copy holds only in-frame clones and misses some; the assay was immunoSEQ multiplex PCR. Of almost 350,000 clones detected, less than 9.5% appear once; the ten largest clones hold less than 0.45%. The material sequenced was central memory CD4+ T cells from blood. These receptors all come from a woman between 18 and 29 years old in good health.

The chain combines TRBV27 with TRBJ1-5; D unclear. V was shortened by 0 bases and J by 6 bases, with 9 bases between the two germline ends. The CDR3 length is 14 residues. Per the germline V gene, CDR1 is MNHEY and CDR2 is SMNVEV (reference sequence). Written as DNA, the CDR3 is TGTGCCAGCAGTTTATCGGTAGCAAGTCAGCCCCAGCATTTT. It codes for CASSLSVASQPQHF.

The chain links TRBV6-5 to TRBJ1-2; D may be TRBD1 (6 bases). The germline CDR1 and CDR2 sequences are MNHEY and SVGAGI. The V and J ends lost 6 bases and 5 bases respectively, with 13 bases between them. The CDR3 is 13 residues long. CDR3 coding DNA: TGTGCCAGCAGGGGGCCAGGGGTTTATGGCTACACCTTC. Encoded protein: CASRGPGVYGYTF.

This clone appeared a few times. The CDR3 sequence is CATSTAQGADQPQHF. CDR3 in DNA: TGTGCCACCTCGACGGCGCAGGGAGCGGATCAGCCCCAGCATTTT. V and J are TRBV15 and TRBJ1-5, with D maybe TRBD1 (5 bases). The CDR3 runs to 15 residues. The V gene lost 8 bases and the J gene lost 5 bases, with 19 bases spanning the gap. The V gene's germline CDR1 is LNHNV and CDR2 YYDKDF (reference sequence).

This clone was seen many times. The J gene is TRBJ2-1, the V gene TRBV7-2; D may be TRBD1 or TRBD2 (5 bases each). The CDR3 length is 13 residues. Per germline, CDR1 SGHTA and CDR2 FQGNSA. Deletions cut 5 bases from V and 4 bases from J, with 9 bases between. In DNA form, the CDR3 reads TGTGCCAGCAGCACAGGACTGTACAATGAGCAGTTCTTC. Residues: CASSTGLYNEQFF.

There are a few counts of this clone. The chain uses TRBV7-2 and TRBJ2-3; the D is unclear. The V end was cut by 1 base, the J end by 4 bases, with 12 bases between. The CDR3 totals 15 residues. Germline V lookup: CDR1 SGHTA, CDR2 FQGNSA. The CDR3 spells CASSLVALSADTQYF. The CDR3, as DNA: TGTGCCAGCAGCTTAGTGGCCCTCTCCGCAGATACGCAGTATTTT.

A few counts support this clone. The V and J genes are TRBV6-1 and TRBJ1-1; D unresolved. The V and J ends lost 5 bases and 1 base respectively, with 8 bases between them. The CDR3 is 13 residues long. Germline loops: CDR1 MNHNS, CDR2 SASEGT. CDR3 protein: CASSLEGNTEAFF. The CDR3 DNA sequence: TGTGCCAGCAGTCTTGAGGGGAACACTGAAGCTTTCTTT.

The rearrangement joins TRBV6-6 to TRBJ1-2; perhaps TRBD1 as D (5 bases). Trimming took off 4 bases at V and 3 bases at J, with 15 bases between the two ends. Per the germline V gene, CDR1 is MNHNY and CDR2 is SVGAGI (reference sequence). This CDR3 contains 15 residues. CDR3 sequence: CASSSRTSSYYGYTF. The CDR3 nucleotides read TGTGCCAGCAGTTCTCGGACAAGCAGTTACTATGGCTACACCTTC.

The CDR3 spells CASSARDRGLFTEAFF. The CDR3 bases are TGTGCCAGCAGTGCCCGGGACAGGGGGTTGTTCACTGAAGCTTTCTTT. The genes are TRBV25-1 and TRBJ1-1; 11 bases align to TRBD1. CDR3 size: 16 residues. V shed 4 bases, J shed 4 bases, and the junction held 8 bases outside the gene matches. Germline V lookup: CDR1 MGHDK, CDR2 SYGVNS. Complete variable domain (other parts from reference TRBV25-1 and TRBJ1-1): EADIYQTPRYLVIGTGKKITLECSQTMGHDKMYWYQQDPGMELHLIHYSYGVNSTEKGDLSSESTVSRIRTEHFPLTLESARPSHTSQYLCASSARDRGLFTEAFFGQGTRLTVV.

The CDR3 DNA sequence: TGTGCCAGCAGTTATCGTAGCAATCAGCCCCAGCATTTT. Protein product: CASSYRSNQPQHF. This chain connects TRBV2 to TRBJ1-5; D is ambiguous. Trimming took off 5 bases at V and 0 bases at J, with 5 bases between the two ends. Germline V gene lookup returns CDR1 SNHLY and CDR2 FYNNEI. The CDR3 consists of 13 residues.

For the CDR3, the DNA is TGTGCCAGCAGCCGAATAAGGACTAGCGGGGCGCAGTTCTTC. Amino acids: CASSRIRTSGAQFF. The V and J genes are TRBV7-2 and TRBJ2-1; 12 positions match TRBD2. V lost 5 bases to trimming and J lost 12 bases; unmatched junction nucleotides: 8. The CDR3 is 14 residues long. From germline, CDR1 is SGHTA and CDR2 FQGNSA.

This clone turned up a few times. DNA for the CDR3: TGTGCCAGCAGCTCCAGACAGGGGCTGGACGAGCAGTACTTC. Residues: CASSSRQGLDEQYF. V is TRBV7-9 and J is TRBJ2-7; 8 bases match TRBD1. Trimming removed 4 bases from V and 5 bases from J; junction bases left unmatched: 7. Germline-derived CDR1 and CDR2 are SEHNR and FQNEAQ (reference sequence). The CDR3 loop spans 14 amino acids.

Worth noting for this clone: One end of the junction fails to match germline, which may point to a read error. Different DNA sequences within this sample yield the same CDR3. The chain carries TRBV6-6 and TRBJ2-3; D remains unclear. The CDR3 covers 12 residues. The germline gives CDR1 MNHNY, CDR2 SVGAGI (reference sequence). The DNA of the CDR3 is TGTGCCAGCAGTCCCGTTGGGGATACGCAATATTTT. Translating it yields CASSPVGDTQYF.

This clone was observed a handful of times. V is TRBV6-5 and J is TRBJ2-1; D unresolved. Trimming shortened V by 5 bases and J by 5 bases, and 13 bases separated the two germline ends. CDR1 is MNHEY, CDR2 SVGAGI, per germline. CDR3 length equals 14 residues. The CDR3 reads CASSGYYRDNEQFF. CDR3 nucleotides: TGTGCCAGCAGTGGCTACTATAGAGACAATGAGCAGTTCTTC.

The table lists this clone with a few counts. The CDR3 sequence is CAIAKRGQGVVNEQFF. In nucleotides, the CDR3 is TGTGCCATCGCAAAGCGGGGACAGGGTGTGGTGAATGAGCAGTTCTTC. V gene TRBV10-3 combines with J gene TRBJ2-1; 9 bases line up with TRBD1. The CDR3 is 16 amino acids. V lost 8 bases, J lost 7 bases, and 15 bases stayed unmatched. Germline V gene lookup returns CDR1 ENHRY and CDR2 SYGVKD.

This sequence joins TRBV6-4 and TRBJ2-5; 13 bases line up with TRBD2. CDR3 size: 19 residues. The J segment lost 2 bases and the V segment lost 0 bases, leaving 9 bases of the junction unmatched. CDR1 and CDR2 (germline): MRHNA, SNTAGT. CDR3 in amino acids: CASSDSRTSGRRDQETQYF. CDR3 coding DNA: TGTGCCAGCAGTGACTCGAGGACTAGCGGGAGAAGAGATCAAGAGACCCAGTACTTC.

The chain combines TRBV7-6 with TRBJ2-4; TRBD1 is a possible D gene (5 bases). Trimming removed 5 bases at V and 0 bases at J, with 11 bases between. CDR1 and CDR2 from the germline V gene are SGHVS and FNYEAQ. The length of the CDR3 is 15 residues. The CDR3 sequence: CASSPDRVAKNIQYF. Written as DNA, the CDR3 is TGTGCCAGCAGCCCCGACAGAGTAGCCAAAAACATTCAGTACTTC. The entire variable domain, with the rest obtained from reference TRBV7-6 and TRBJ2-4, is as follows: GAGVSQSPRYKVTKRGQDVALRCDPISGHVSLYWYRQALGQGPEFLTYFNYEAQQDKSGLPNDRFSAERPEGSISTLTIQRTEQRDSAMYRCASSPDRVAKNIQYFGAGTRLSVL.

This clone was found a few times. The chain uses TRBV9 and TRBJ2-1; 11 bases match TRBD2. The CDR3 length is 16 residues. After removal of 0 bases from V and 8 bases from J, the junction contained 7 bases not matched to a gene. CDR1 is SGDLS, CDR2 YYNGEE, per germline. The CDR3 nucleotides are TGTGCCAGCAGCGTAGGCCCTAGCGGGAGGAGTCATGAGCAGTTCTTC. Translating it yields CASSVGPSGRSHEQFF. The full variable domain, its missing parts supplied by reference TRBV9 and TRBJ2-1, is DSGVTQTPKHLITATGQRVTLRCSPRSGDLSVYWYQQSLDQGLQFLIQYYNGEERAKGNILERFSAQQFPDLHSELNLSSLELGDSALYFCASSVGPSGRSHEQFFGPGTRLTVL.

The table lists this clone with a few counts. The rearrangement joins TRBV7-2 to TRBJ2-1, with D possibly matching TRBD2 (5 bases). V was trimmed by 5 bases and J by 9 bases, leaving 17 bases between them. Germline CDR1 reads SGHTA; CDR2 reads FQGNSA. This CDR3 is 14 amino acids long. This CDR3 is CASSPPDLQREQFF. The CDR3 DNA reads TGTGCCAGCAGCCCCCCGGACTTGCAGCGTGAGCAGTTCTTC.

The chain uses TRBV7-9 and TRBJ2-5, with D unclear. Germline V lookup: CDR1 SEHNR, CDR2 FQNEAQ (reference sequence). Trimming stripped 5 bases from V and 7 bases from J, with 29 bases between. This CDR3 spans 18 amino acids. Here the CDR3 DNA reads TGTGCCAGCAGCCCCGTCACCCCCTCTATCAACCATTCTTTGACCCAGTACTTC. Amino acids: CASSPVTPSINHSLTQYF. The entire variable domain, with the rest obtained from reference TRBV7-9 and TRBJ2-5, is as follows: DTGVSQNPRHKITKRGQNVTFRCDPISEHNRLYWYRQTLGQGPEFLTYFQNEAQLEKSRLLSDRFSAERPKGSFSTLEIQRTEQGDSAMYLCASSPVTPSINHSLTQYFGPGTRLLVL.

This clone has just one count. This chain connects TRBV7-9 to TRBJ2-5; tentatively, D is TRBD1 (5 bases). The CDR3 is made up of 15 amino acids. CDR1 and CDR2 (germline): SEHNR, FQNEAQ (reference sequence). V was shortened by 2 bases and J by 2 bases, with 12 bases between the two germline ends. Here the CDR3 reads CASSLRTGSQETQYF. The CDR3 coding sequence is TGTGCCAGCAGCTTAAGAACAGGTTCGCAAGAGACCCAGTACTTC.

This clone was detected a few times. CDR3 in DNA: TGTGCCAGCTCACCCTCGGGGCAACCGCCAGAGACCGGGGAGCTGTTTTTT. Translated, it gives CASSPSGQPPETGELFF. V gene TRBV18 combines with J gene TRBJ2-2; D could derive from TRBD1 or TRBD2 (5 bases each). The CDR3 loop spans 17 amino acids. The germline V and J ends were trimmed by 3 bases and 5 bases, with 19 bases remaining between them. Germline V gene sequence: CDR1 KGHSH, CDR2 LQKENI.

This rearrangement joins TRBV4-1 to TRBJ2-1; 10 nucleotides line up with TRBD2. The ends lost 2 bases at V and 8 bases at J; junction bases unmatched: 6. Germline CDR1 MGHRA, CDR2 YSYEKL. This CDR3 spans 15 amino acids. The CDR3 spells CASSQPSGSGYEQFF. The CDR3 coding sequence is TGCGCCAGCAGCCAACCTAGCGGGAGTGGCTATGAGCAGTTCTTC.

This clone was recorded only once. This chain connects TRBV5-6 to TRBJ2-7, with D possibly called TRBD1 or TRBD2 (5 bases each). Germline CDR1 and CDR2: SGHDT and YYEEEE. Trimming shortened V by 2 bases and J by 11 bases, and 20 bases separated the two germline ends. This CDR3 has 14 residues. The CDR3 coding sequence is TGTGCCAGCAGCTTACAGTTCCGAGGGACCGGGAAGTACTTC. It translates to CASSLQFRGTGKYF. The variable domain in full, completed from reference TRBV5-6 and TRBJ2-7, reads DAGVTQSPTHLIKTRGQQVTLRCSPKSGHDTVSWYQQALGQGPQFIFQYYEEEERQRGNFPDRFSGHQFPNYSSELNVNALLLGDSALYLCASSLQFRGTGKYFGPGTRLTVT.

This clone was counted only a few times. The chain has TRBV4-1 and TRBJ2-6; D uncertain. The CDR3 runs to 16 residues. V lost 1 base and J 1 base, leaving 8 bases between the germline ends. The germline gives CDR1 MGHRA, CDR2 YSYEKL. The CDR3 coding sequence is TGCGCCAGCAGCCAAGTCTACCTTTCTGGGGCCAACGTCCTGACTTTC. Protein: CASSQVYLSGANVLTF.

The J gene is TRBJ1-4, the V gene TRBV5-6, with a weak D call TRBD1 (6 bases). The CDR3 has 14 amino acids. Germline CDR1 SGHDT, CDR2 YYEEEE. Trimming pared 2 bases from V and 5 bases from J, leaving 10 bases between. CDR3 region: CASSFGTQNEKLFF. The CDR3 DNA reads as TGTGCCAGCAGCTTTGGGACACAAAATGAAAAACTGTTTTTT.

This clone was observed a few times. The chain employs TRBV7-2 and TRBJ2-5, with D uncertain. V lost 4 bases and J 4 bases, leaving 13 bases between the germline ends. CDR1 and CDR2 (germline): SGHTA, FQGNSA. The CDR3 sequence is 14 residues long. The CDR3 here is CASSSDRTVETQYF. CDR3 sequence (DNA): TGTGCCAGCAGCTCGGATCGGACCGTAGAGACCCAGTACTTC.

The V call is TRBV11-2, the J call TRBJ1-4; tentative D call: TRBD1 (6 bases). Trimming removed 5 bases from V and 8 bases from J, with 12 bases in between. The CDR3 is 13 residues long. The germline CDR1 and CDR2 sequences are SGHAT and FQNNGV. This CDR3 reads CASSRTEGEKLFF. Here the CDR3 DNA reads TGTGCCAGCAGCCGGACAGAGGGGGAAAAACTGTTTTTT.